This passage covers 26 T cell receptor beta chains from one sample sequenced in a study of lymphopenia after photon versus proton radiotherapy. Sequencing used immunoSEQ multiplex PCR; TCRdb keeps in-frame clones, though not all of them. The table lists about 40,000 clones, around 85% of them singletons. The source material was peripheral blood, sampled from a patient treated with photon-based radiotherapy. Receptor source: a man in his forties or fifties with gastric cancer.

V and J are TRBV11-2 and TRBJ2-7; 9 bases are a match to TRBD2. Germline assignment: CDR1 SGHAT and CDR2 FQNNGV. J lost 7 bases, V lost 5 bases, and 9 bases had no gene match. This CDR3 region has 14 residues. The CDR3 DNA reads as TGTGCCAGCAGCCCATTAGCGGGAGCACGGGAGCAGTACTTC. Its protein product is CASSPLAGAREQYF.

The chain is built from TRBV12-5 and TRBJ2-4; 9 positions agree with TRBD1. After removal of 1 base from V and 5 bases from J, the junction contained 0 bases not matched to a gene. Germline CDR1 and CDR2: LGHNT and FRNRAP. CDR3 length: 14 amino acids. The CDR3 coding sequence is TGTGCTAGTGGTTTGGGACAGGGGGAAAACATTCAGTACTTC. Residues: CASGLGQGENIQYF.

This clone was seen a handful of times. This chain joins TRBV5-1 and TRBJ2-4; 9 bases are a match to TRBD1. Trimming at V came to 0 bases and at J to 9 bases, leaving 7 bases not matched to a gene. Per the germline V gene, CDR1 is SGHRS and CDR2 is YFSETQ. CDR3 length equals 15 residues. For the CDR3, the DNA is TGCGCCAGCAGCTTGGGTACAGGGGGCGGATCCATTCAGTACTTC. Its translation is CASSLGTGGGSIQYF.

The chain links TRBV5-4 to TRBJ2-2; D ambiguous. V was shortened by 0 bases and J by 0 bases, with 9 bases between the two germline ends. This CDR3 spans 16 amino acids. Germline CDR1 SGHNT, CDR2 YYREEE (reference sequence). As DNA, the CDR3 is TGTGCCAGCAGCTTGGAACTCATCGCGAACACCGGGGAGCTGTTTTTT. Translating it yields CASSLELIANTGELFF. The full variable domain, its missing parts supplied by reference TRBV5-4 and TRBJ2-2, is ETGVTQSPTHLIKTRGQQVTLRCSSQSGHNTVSWYQQALGQGPQFIFQYYREEENGRGNFPPRFSGLQFPNYSSELNVNALELDDSALYLCASSLELIANTGELFFGEGSRLTVL.

The V call is TRBV7-2, the J call TRBJ1-6, with D unclear. CDR1 is SGHTA and CDR2 is FQGNSA in the germline V gene. The CDR3 has 16 residues. V lost 2 bases to trimming and J lost 7 bases, with 15 bases between them. The CDR3, as DNA: TGTGCCAGCAGCTTATTTTCCCCGGCGGTGAATTCACCCCTCCACTTT. It is translated as CASSLFSPAVNSPLHF.

This clone is a singleton in its sample. The J gene is TRBJ2-5, the V gene TRBV19, with D tentatively TRBD1 (5 bases). V lost 6 bases and J lost 4, with 9 bases in between. CDR3 size: 12 residues. Germline V gene lookup returns CDR1 LNHDA and CDR2 SQIVND (reference sequence). The CDR3 nucleotides read TGTGCCAGTAGCCGAAGGGGAGAGACCCAGTACTTC. Its translation: CASSRRGETQYF.

The V and J genes are TRBV30 and TRBJ2-2; the D is unclear. V lost 1 base and J lost 7, with 10 bases in between. This CDR3 has 13 amino acids. The germline V gene encodes CDR1 GTSNPN and CDR2 SVGIG (reference sequence). CDR3 amino acids: CAWSGLGFGELFF. In DNA, the CDR3 is TGTGCCTGGAGTGGGTTAGGTTTCGGGGAGCTGTTTTTT. The complete variable domain, with remaining parts taken from reference TRBV30 and TRBJ2-2, reads SQTIHQWPATLVQPVGSPLSLECTVEGTSNPNLYWYRQAAGRGLQLLFYSVGIGQISSEVPQNLSASRPQDRQFILSSKKLLLSDSGFYLCAWSGLGFGELFFGEGSRLTVL.

The chain has TRBV30 and TRBJ1-1; D remains ambiguous. CDR1 GTSNPN and CDR2 SVGIG come from the germline V gene (reference sequence). Trimming shortened V by 2 bases and J by 6 bases, and 13 bases separated the two germline ends. This CDR3 has 13 residues. CDR3 amino acids: CAWSLTGGSEAFF. The CDR3, as DNA: TGTGCCTGGAGTCTTACCGGAGGTTCTGAAGCTTTCTTT. The full variable domain, its missing parts supplied by reference TRBV30 and TRBJ1-1, is SQTIHQWPATLVQPVGSPLSLECTVEGTSNPNLYWYRQAAGRGLQLLFYSVGIGQISSEVPQNLSASRPQDRQFILSSKKLLLSDSGFYLCAWSLTGGSEAFFGQGTRLTVV.

This chain connects TRBV18 to TRBJ2-7, with 8 nucleotides matching TRBD2. CDR3 length equals 15 residues. Germline-derived CDR1 and CDR2 are KGHSH and LQKENI. V was pared by 0 bases and J by 4 bases, with 5 bases of the junction left unmatched. CDR3 nucleotides: TGTGCCAGCTCACCACCGGGACGGGAGGGGTACGAGCAGTACTTC. It yields the protein CASSPPGREGYEQYF. Supplemented by reference TRBV18 and TRBJ2-7, the full variable domain reads NAGVMQNPRHLVRRRGQEARLRCSPMKGHSHVYWYRQLPEEGLKFMVYLQKENIIDESGMPKERFSAEFPKEGPSILRIQQVVRGDSAAYFCASSPPGREGYEQYFGPGTRLTVT.

The chain uses TRBV5-1 and TRBJ1-3; no definite D call. Trimming pared 0 bases from V and 2 bases from J, leaving 9 bases between. The CDR3 has 15 amino acids. Germline CDR1 is SGHRS and CDR2 is YFSETQ. The CDR3 bases are TGCGCCAGCAGCTTGGCCTTGGGAGCTGGAAACACCATATATTTT. Its protein product is CASSLALGAGNTIYF.

The chain links TRBV5-5 to TRBJ2-7; D perhaps matches TRBD2 (5 bases). This CDR3 region has 13 residues. Per the germline V gene, CDR1 is SGHKS and CDR2 is YYEKEE (reference sequence). The V end lost 1 base, the J end lost 2 bases, and 7 bases lay between the germline ends. The CDR3 sequence: CASSLLGAYEQYF. Written as DNA, the CDR3 is TGTGCCAGCAGCTTGCTCGGGGCCTACGAGCAGTACTTC. The full variable domain, in which reference TRBV5-5 and TRBJ2-7 provide the parts outside the CDR3, is DAGVTQSPTHLIKTRGQQVTLRCSPISGHKSVSWYQQVLGQGPQFIFQYYEKEERGRGNFPDRFSARQFPNYSSELNVNALLLGDSALYLCASSLLGAYEQYFGPGTRLTVT.

This rearrangement joins TRBV27 to TRBJ2-3; 14 positions match TRBD2. This CDR3 spans 16 amino acids. Looked up from germline, CDR1 is MNHEY and CDR2 is SMNVEV (reference sequence). The V segment lost 2 bases and the J segment 5 bases; nucleotides outside the gene matches: 3. The CDR3 DNA reads TGTGCCAGCAGTTTACCGGGACTAGCGGGAGAAGATACGCAGTATTTT. As protein: CASSLPGLAGEDTQYF.

The chain couples TRBV18 to TRBJ2-6; no firm D call. V gave up 0 bases and J gave up 0 bases, with 3 bases separating them. Germline-derived CDR1 and CDR2 are KGHSH and LQKENI. This CDR3 has 15 residues. CDR3 sequence reads: CASSPPSSGANVLTF. CDR3 sequence (DNA): TGTGCCAGCTCACCACCTTCCTCTGGGGCCAACGTCCTGACTTTC.

The sample holds a few counts of this clone. The CDR3 reads CASSPMGHQPQHF. In DNA form, the CDR3 reads TGTGCCAGCAGTCCCATGGGCCATCAGCCCCAGCATTTT. The chain employs TRBV6-4 and TRBJ1-5; D unclear. V dropped 5 bases and J dropped 5 bases, with 10 bases sitting between them. Germline loops: CDR1 MRHNA, CDR2 SNTAGT. The CDR3 totals 13 residues.

The chain couples TRBV28 to TRBJ2-2; no reliable D call. CDR1 is MDHEN and CDR2 is SYDVKM in the germline V gene. V was clipped by 6 bases and J by 4 bases, with 9 bases between them. CDR3 length: 13 amino acids. In nucleotides, the CDR3 is TGTGCCAGCAGGAAAGGTGGCACCGGGGAGCTGTTTTTT. The encoded protein is CASRKGGTGELFF.

The genes are TRBV11-2 and TRBJ2-3; D remains unclear. The germline gives CDR1 SGHAT, CDR2 FQNNGV. The germline V and J ends were trimmed by 8 bases and 5 bases, with 17 bases remaining between them. The CDR3 runs 14 residues. The CDR3 DNA reads TGTGCCAGCGCCCGAGGTGGTTTGAGAGATACGCAGTATTTT. Translation gives CASARGGLRDTQYF.

This rearrangement joins TRBV30 to TRBJ2-7, with 9 bases that match TRBD1. Trimming cost V 1 base and J 6 bases; bases outside gene matches: 7. Germline values: CDR1 GTSNPN, CDR2 SVGIG (reference sequence). This CDR3 is 14 amino acids long. The CDR3 is CAWSAWTGVGEQYF. DNA of the CDR3: TGTGCCTGGAGTGCCTGGACAGGGGTGGGCGAGCAGTACTTC.

The chain has TRBV7-9 and TRBJ2-7; D unresolved. The germline gives CDR1 SEHNR, CDR2 FQNEAQ (reference sequence). Trimming removed 1 base from V and 0 bases from J, with 7 bases in between. CDR3 length equals 14 residues. The CDR3 nucleotides are TGTGCCAGCAGCTTAGGCCTCAGCTCCTACGAGCAGTACTTC. Protein product: CASSLGLSSYEQYF.

The J gene is TRBJ1-5, the V gene TRBV25-1; 8 bases map to TRBD1. CDR1 is MGHDK, CDR2 SYGVNS, per germline. The junction had 6 bases not matched to a gene; V was cut back by 6 bases and J by 2 bases. The CDR3 covers 15 residues. The CDR3 coding sequence is TGTGCCAGCAGCCGGACAGGGTACGGCAATCAGCCCCAGCATTTT. Amino acid sequence: CASSRTGYGNQPQHF. Full variable domain (missing parts from reference TRBV25-1 and TRBJ1-5): EADIYQTPRYLVIGTGKKITLECSQTMGHDKMYWYQQDPGMELHLIHYSYGVNSTEKGDLSSESTVSRIRTEHFPLTLESARPSHTSQYLCASSRTGYGNQPQHFGDGTRLSIL.

The chain couples TRBV19 to TRBJ1-3; D unclear. The V gene lost 7 bases and the J gene lost 0 bases, with 13 bases spanning the gap. The CDR3 length is 15 residues. CDR1 LNHDA and CDR2 SQIVND come from the germline V gene (reference sequence). In DNA form, the CDR3 reads TGTGCCAGTAAAACAGACGGCCGCTCTGGAAACACCATATATTTT. It codes for CASKTDGRSGNTIYF.

The chain joins TRBV7-2 to TRBJ2-5; 10 bases agree with TRBD1. With V trimmed by 5 bases and J by 5 bases, 8 bases remained unmatched. CDR3 length: 15 residues. Looked up from germline, CDR1 is SGHTA and CDR2 is FQGNSA. CDR3 amino acids: CASSPSTGGWETQYF. The CDR3 DNA sequence: TGTGCCAGCAGCCCCTCGACAGGGGGCTGGGAGACCCAGTACTTC.

This clone is a singleton in its sample. The J gene is TRBJ2-7, the V gene TRBV2, with TRBD2 matching 10 bases. V lost 6 bases and J lost 9; bases outside the gene matches: 8. CDR3 size: 13 residues. Per the germline V gene, CDR1 is SNHLY and CDR2 is FYNNEI. The CDR3 sequence is CASRYTSGTGQYF. The DNA for the CDR3 is TGTGCCAGCAGGTACACTAGCGGGACAGGGCAGTACTTC.

This chain connects TRBV7-6 to TRBJ2-1; D remains ambiguous. The CDR3 covers 13 residues. The ends were cut back, 0 bases at V and 10 bases at J, with 10 bases in the middle. Germline V CDR1 and CDR2: SGHVS, FNYEAQ. The CDR3 sequence: CASSLARMSEQFF. The CDR3 region has the DNA TGTGCCAGCAGCTTAGCGCGTATGAGCGAGCAGTTCTTC.

V is TRBV5-6 and J is TRBJ2-2, with a possible D match to TRBD1 (6 bases). CDR1 is SGHDT, CDR2 YYEEEE, per germline. With 2 bases removed from V and 2 bases from J, the gap between germline ends came to 10 bases. The length of the CDR3 is 15 residues. The CDR3 DNA follows: TGTGCCAGCAGCTTCGGACAGACTAACACCGGGGAGCTGTTTTTT. Translating it yields CASSFGQTNTGELFF.

The chain combines TRBV11-2 with TRBJ2-3, with 9 bases that match TRBD2. The length of the CDR3 is 18 residues. Trimming took 1 base from V and 3 from J; bases not matched to a gene: 11. Germline CDR1 SGHAT, CDR2 FQNNGV. The CDR3 is CASSLGRGAGGITDTQYF. CDR3 nucleotides: TGTGCCAGCAGCTTAGGCCGCGGAGCGGGAGGAATAACAGATACGCAGTATTTT.

The chain combines TRBV28 with TRBJ1-2; TRBD1 matches at 7 bases. V was clipped by 6 bases and J by 3 bases; unmatched bases: 4. Germline V lookup: CDR1 MDHEN, CDR2 SYDVKM. The CDR3 totals 13 residues. CDR3 region: CASRSGTDYGYTF. CDR3 DNA: TGTGCCAGCAGGTCCGGGACAGACTATGGCTACACCTTC.